This T cell receptor beta chain emerged from a study of blood T cell repertoires in COVID-19. In the study overall: T cells, B-cell-depleted T cells, or PBMCs provided the cDNA or gDNA that served as material.

V lost 9 bases and J lost 7, with 13 bases in between. CDR1 is LNHDA and CDR2 is SQIVND in the germline V gene (reference sequence). The length of the CDR3 is 13 residues. Authors' methods: Counts of nucleated cells, estimated from reference gene primer amplification, were obtained. Using immunoSEQ multiplex PCR, the repertoire was profiled, and TCRdb retains in-frame clones only, with some absent. The D gene and trimming were derived from the DNA, and the V and J assignments and clone size from that table. The table has approximately 170,000 clones, around 84% seen once; the top ten hold roughly 18%.

The sequencing sample was made of peripheral blood. This sequence was found in a woman older than 75 with acute or convalescent COVID-19. The chain joins TRBV19 to TRBJ1-6; TRBD1 is a possible D gene (5 bases). The CDR3 reads CASRTGGNSPLHF. CDR3 in DNA: TGTGCCAGCCGAACTGGGGGGAATTCACCCCTCCACTTT.